This T cell receptor (beta chain) was documented in a study of T cells in Graves' hyperthyroidism and ophthalmopathy (dated by TCRdb to about 2019). About the study as a whole: Peripheral blood was collected at initial diagnosis, before any treatment. A discovery cohort of around 98 patients, fewer than 50 with Graves' ophthalmopathy and fewer than 65 with stable Graves' hyperthyroidism, was used to find distinguishing TCR V-J signatures. Prospective prediction of ophthalmopathy was tested in an independent validation cohort of 18 to 20 hyperthyroidism patients and approximately 17 patients who later progressed to ophthalmopathy. The roughly 99 discovery patients were divided at random into training and test sets in a 7:3 ratio. The study also compared thyroid tissue and blood T-cell repertoires from five or six Graves' hyperthyroidism patients. After sampling, hyperthyroidism patients received methimazole starting at 30 mg daily, and ophthalmopathy patients received high-dose intravenous methylprednisolone. TCR Vbeta CDR3 sequencing of approximately 140 peripheral blood samples (under 45 ophthalmopathy, some 75 hyperthyroidism and some 17 progressor patients) is reported in the paper. Summary of the overall study and its limitations: In validation, progression to ophthalmopathy was predicted by the model with around 71% sensitivity and just over 72% specificity, a median of around 6.5 months before onset. No statistical method was used to set the sample size in advance, and investigators knew the group allocation. Most expanded thyroid clonotypes (frequency above 0.001) were also detected in blood, suggesting blood repertoires may reflect thyroid immune responses. A model built on a 13 V-J signature distinguished ophthalmopathy from stable hyperthyroidism, reaching roughly 88% sensitivity and about 81% specificity in cross-validation and 80%/75% in testing.

From the cysteine through the phenylalanine, the CDR3 covers 18 amino acids. Kept here is only the CDR3 DNA, which spans 54 bases and is read in frame from base 1. After removal of 4 bases from V and 10 bases from J, the junction retains 18 bases not matched to a gene. As encoded in the germline V gene, CDR1 is KGHDR while CDR2 is SFDVKD. This clonotype was seen only a few times. Its antigen is not yet known. Within one base of it there is no much larger clone, and no base qualities were kept. Amplification of TCR beta CDR3 regions was carried out from RNA transcripts. A first-round RT-PCR of the TCR CDR3 used the HTBI primer set with the Qiagen OneStep RT-PCR kit. Libraries were constructed in a second round of multiplex PCR, after which size selection and purification were carried out. Paired-end sequencing of the libraries was performed with 100 bp reads on an Illumina HiSeq2000. Regarding the original processing steps: Raw data were processed with SOAPnuke, discarding reads with adapters, uncalled bases, mean Phred below 15, or no exact constant-primer or identifier match. COPE v1.2.5 was used to merge the high-quality paired reads, and each unique nucleotide sequence was defined as a clonotype. MiTCR v1.1 was used to align the clonotypes against IMGT TRBV, TRBD and TRBJ reference segments. The analysis was restricted to V-J combinations with a frequency above 0.0001, which together covered 99.2% of the repertoires. A TCS score was defined as the ratio of F50 (clonal expansion) to E x V (chaos), with BLOSUM62-based TCRdist applied between CDR3 peptides within each V-J. Welch's t-statistics and random forest reduced 514 V-J features to roughly 13, which were used in a naive Bayes classifier (R e1071). TCRdb reworked the public reads: Q25 trimming with fastp, MiXCR clone assembly, productive beta chains retained. Each CDR3 protein appears once, grouped with its most common genes and DNA. TCRdb's processing, not the authors', yielded these V and J calls. The sample table records about 420,000 distinct CDR3 sequences; roughly 13% of these occur just once. The ten top clones hold about 5% of the sample.

Stable Graves' hyperthyroidism was defined as no progression to ophthalmopathy during 18 months of follow-up. Hyperthyroidism patients were aged 18 to 65 years and newly diagnosed, with disease duration of less than 2 months. Patients with uncontrolled infections, other autoimmune diseases, pregnancy or lactation were excluded. Diagnoses relied on clinical symptoms, serum thyroxine and TRAb, thyroid ultrasound and orbital computed tomography. Ficoll-Paque density gradient centrifugation was used to isolate PBMCs from around 10 ml of fresh peripheral blood. Trizol reagent was used to extract total RNA, and RNA quality was then checked on an Agilent 2100 Bioanalyzer.

This TCR came from a woman aged 18 to 35 with Graves' hyperthyroidism. The rearranged chain carries TRBV24-1 and TRBJ2-1, and 10 junction bases match TRBD2. The specimen was blood. This receptor has the CDR3 CATSERYFKREGGEEQFF. Read as DNA, the sequence is TGTGCCACCAGTGAGCGGTATTTTAAGCGGGAGGGAGGGGAAGAGCAGTTCTTC.